Below, 23 T cell receptor beta chains from the same sample are listed, as sequenced in a study of blood T cell repertoires in COVID-19. Some clones are missing from TCRdb's copy, which holds only in-frame ones; the method was immunoSEQ multiplex PCR. Among around 160,000 clones listed, over 75% were seen once. What was sequenced was peripheral blood. All receptors come from a woman aged 55-69 years with COVID-19, enrolled during active disease.

This chain links TRBV19 with TRBJ2-5; D gene uncertain. The CDR3 sequence is 11 residues long. V lost 6 bases, J lost 2 bases, and 4 bases lay in between. In germline, CDR1 is LNHDA, CDR2 SQIVND (reference sequence). The CDR3 region has the DNA TGTGCCAGTAGCCCTCAAGAGACCCAGTACTTC. This translates into CASSPQETQYF.

Regarding this clone: A junction boundary mismatches the germline segment, possibly from a read error. The V gene is TRBV7-7, the J gene TRBJ2-5; a possible D gene is TRBD1 (6 bases). The CDR3 consists of 14 residues. Germline CDR1 reads SSHAT; CDR2 reads FNYEAQ (reference sequence). For the CDR3, the DNA is TGTGCTAGCAGCTTAGTTGGGGGCCGAGAGACCCAGTACTTC. Its protein is CASSLVGGRETQYF.

The V and J genes are TRBV6-5 and TRBJ2-7; 13 nucleotides line up with TRBD2. The length of the CDR3 is 15 residues. Looked up from germline, CDR1 is MNHEY and CDR2 is SVGAGI. The junction had 4 bases not matched to a gene; V was cut back by 5 bases and J by 3 bases. CDR3 coding DNA: TGTGCCAGCAGTAGACTAGCGGGAGGTAACTACGAGCAGTACTTC. It encodes CASSRLAGGNYEQYF.

The gene calls are TRBV11-2 and TRBJ1-1, with a weak D call TRBD1 (6 bases). V gave up 3 bases and J gave up 3 bases, with 11 bases separating them. The germline V gene has CDR1 SGHAT and CDR2 FQNNGV. The CDR3 length is 14 residues. CDR3 sequence reads: CASSLNRVDTEAFF. CDR3 DNA: TGTGCCAGCAGCTTGAACAGGGTCGACACTGAAGCTTTCTTT. Using reference TRBV11-2 and TRBJ1-1 for the parts outside the CDR3, the full variable domain is EAGVAQSPRYKIIEKRQSVAFWCNPISGHATLYWYQQILGQGPKLLIQFQNNGVVDDSQLPKDRFSAERLKGVDSTLKIQPAKLEDSAVYLCASSLNRVDTEAFFGQGTRLTVV.

In this sample, this clone turned up once. This rearrangement joins TRBV15 to TRBJ1-2; no clear D. The germline V gene has CDR1 LNHNV and CDR2 YYDKDF (reference sequence). Trimming took off 0 bases at V and 0 bases at J, with 8 bases between the two ends. The CDR3 contains 15 residues. The CDR3 DNA reads TGTGCCACCAGCAGAGAGGAGAGAGCTAACTATGGCTACACCTTC. Residues: CATSREERANYGYTF.

J is TRBJ1-6 and V is TRBV7-2; perhaps TRBD1 as D (6 bases). Per the germline V gene, CDR1 is SGHTA and CDR2 is FQGNSA. The CDR3 spans 15 residues. V lost 1 base, J lost 9 bases, and 13 bases lay in between. The CDR3 spells CASSLGSGGGSPLHF. CDR3 coding DNA: TGTGCCAGCAGCTTAGGCTCGGGGGGCGGTTCACCCCTCCACTTT.

The chain employs TRBV12-2 and TRBJ1-1. TRBV12-2 is a recognized pseudogene. This CDR3 region has 17 residues. In DNA, the CDR3 is TGTGCAAGTCGCTTAAAACTTATGAAAGGGGGGGGCACTGAAGCTTTCTTT. Its protein is CASRLKLMKGGGTEAFF.

The chain uses TRBV5-1 and TRBJ2-2; D possibly corresponds to TRBD1 (6 bases). Trimming removed 1 base at V and 3 bases at J, with 13 bases between. This CDR3 contains 16 residues. CDR1 and CDR2 (germline): SGHRS, YFSETQ. CDR3 sequence reads: CASSLNSGEYTGELFF. Written as DNA, the CDR3 is TGCGCCAGCAGCTTGAACTCAGGGGAGTACACCGGGGAGCTGTTTTTT.

This chain uses TRBV19 with TRBJ2-2, with D tentatively TRBD1 (6 bases). This CDR3 contains 15 residues. The V end lost 2 bases, the J end lost 1 base, and 8 bases lay between the germline ends. Germline values: CDR1 LNHDA, CDR2 SQIVND (reference sequence). The CDR3: CASSILGGNTGELFF. The CDR3 region has the DNA TGTGCCAGTAGTATATTAGGGGGGAACACCGGGGAGCTGTTTTTT.

The gene calls are TRBV15 and TRBJ1-6, with TRBD1 as a possible D gene (6 bases). Germline CDR1 LNHNV, CDR2 YYDKDF (reference sequence). Trimming stripped 6 bases from V and 1 base from J, with 10 bases between. This CDR3 spans 15 amino acids. CDR3 DNA sequence: TGTGCCACCAGAGGGGGATCTTCCTATAATTCACCCCTCCACTTT. It yields the protein CATRGGSSYNSPLHF.

The gene calls are TRBV24-1 and TRBJ2-3; 7 bases align to TRBD2. Germline assignment: CDR1 KGHDR and CDR2 SFDVKD. This CDR3 has 12 residues. CDR3 nucleotide sequence: TGTGCGGCGGGGGACCGCACAGATACGCAGTATTTT. This codes for CAAGDRTDTQYF.

The V and J genes are TRBV6-2 or TRBV6-3 and TRBJ1-5; D is possibly TRBD1 (5 bases). The V gene's germline CDR1 is MNHEY and CDR2 SVGEGT. The CDR3 loop spans 15 amino acids. Trimming left V 4 bases short and J 1 base short, with 11 bases between. Here the CDR3 reads CASSWGGTSNQPQHF. The CDR3 bases are TGTGCCAGCAGTTGGGGAGGGACGAGCAATCAGCCCCAGCATTTT.

V usage is TRBV24-1 and J usage is TRBJ2-3, with 7 bases lining up with TRBD1. Trimming at V came to 4 bases and at J to 1 base, leaving 10 bases not matched to a gene. The CDR3 consists of 17 residues. Germline CDR1 and CDR2: KGHDR and SFDVKD. The CDR3 reads CATSDSTGARGTDTQYF. The CDR3 nucleotides are TGTGCCACCAGTGACTCAACAGGGGCCCGCGGCACAGATACGCAGTATTTT.

The chain links TRBV18 to TRBJ2-1, with 7 bases aligning to TRBD2. The CDR3 has 15 residues. The germline CDR1 and CDR2 sequences are KGHSH and LQKENI. Trimming took 4 bases from V and 7 from J; bases not matched to a gene: 10. The CDR3 DNA is TGTGCCAGCTCACGGGGGGGGTCTGAACCGAATGAGCAGTTCTTC. Its translation is CASSRGGSEPNEQFF.

J is TRBJ2-7 and V is TRBV4-2; 9 bases align to TRBD2. Germline V CDR1 and CDR2: LGHNA, YNFKEQ. The CDR3 sequence is 17 residues long. Germline trimming cut 2 bases from V and 2 bases from J; bases unmatched to any gene: 10. CDR3 coding DNA: TGTGCCAGCAGCCAAACTTTCAGCGGGGGGACGACCTACGAGCAGTACTTC. Translating it yields CASSQTFSGGTTYEQYF.

The CDR3 DNA is TGTGCCAGCAGCTCCGGGACAGTATACACCGGGGAGCTGTTTTTT. Its translation is CASSSGTVYTGELFF. The gene calls are TRBV11-2 and TRBJ2-2; 7 bases fit TRBD1. The CDR3 consists of 15 residues. V shed 4 bases, J shed 3 bases, and the junction held 5 bases outside the gene matches. Germline CDR1 reads SGHAT; CDR2 reads FQNNGV.

The CDR3 region has the DNA TGTGCCAGTAGTACCGGGACAGGCACTAGCACAGATACGCAGTATTTT. This sequence encodes CASSTGTGTSTDTQYF. The chain couples TRBV19 to TRBJ2-3; 8 bases are shared with TRBD1. Unmatched junction bases numbered 6, after V lost 4 bases and J lost 0 bases. Germline values: CDR1 LNHDA, CDR2 SQIVND (reference sequence). This CDR3 spans 16 amino acids.

The chain employs TRBV2 and TRBJ2-7; TRBD2 matches at 7 bases. CDR3 length equals 15 residues. Germline CDR1 and CDR2: SNHLY and FYNNEI. J was trimmed by 5 bases and V by 0 bases; bases with no gene match: 7. The DNA for the CDR3 is TGTGCCAGCAGTGAAGCGGGTGGTGGGGGGGACGAGCAGTACTTC. Protein sequence: CASSEAGGGGDEQYF.

V usage is TRBV7-2 and J usage is TRBJ2-3; 7 bases line up with TRBD2. There are 16 residues in the CDR3. Germline V gives CDR1 SGHTA, CDR2 FQGNSA. Trimming at V came to 1 base and at J to 2 bases, leaving 6 bases not matched to a gene. CDR3 in DNA: TGTGCCAGCAGCTTAGTACCAGCGGGGCTCACAGATACGCAGTATTTT. It is translated as CASSLVPAGLTDTQYF.

This chain joins TRBV15 and TRBJ1-1; D remains ambiguous. Germline loops: CDR1 LNHNV, CDR2 YYDKDF (reference sequence). The CDR3 loop spans 12 amino acids. Trimming took 0 bases from V and 10 from J, leaving 9 bases between them. The CDR3 protein is CATSRDLGRAFF. The CDR3 region has the DNA TGTGCCACCAGCAGAGATCTGGGGAGAGCTTTCTTT.

The V gene is TRBV19, the J gene TRBJ1-1, with 7 bases fitting TRBD1. Germline lookup yields CDR1 LNHDA and CDR2 SQIVND (reference sequence). Trimming at V came to 9 bases and at J to 1 base, leaving 11 bases not matched to a gene. CDR3 length: 15 residues. The CDR3 spells CASPSSGQPNTEAFF. The DNA of the CDR3 is TGTGCCAGCCCAAGCTCGGGACAGCCGAACACTGAAGCTTTCTTT.

V gene TRBV7-2 combines with J gene TRBJ2-2, with TRBD2 matching over 9 bases. CDR3 length equals 16 residues. V shed 2 bases and J 0 bases; nucleotides not matched to a gene: 1. Germline-derived CDR1 and CDR2 are SGHTA and FQGNSA. The CDR3 sequence: CASSLSGGTNTGELFF. CDR3 DNA: TGTGCCAGCAGCTTAAGCGGGGGGACGAACACCGGGGAGCTGTTTTTT.

This rearrangement joins TRBV7-3 to TRBJ1-6, with 7 bases aligning to TRBD1. Germline CDR1 reads SGHTA; CDR2 reads FQGTGA. The CDR3 has 15 amino acids. V gave up 6 bases and J gave up 8 bases; unmatched junction bases: 10. The chain's CDR3 is CASSSRGRGDSPLHF. The CDR3 nucleotides are TGTGCCAGCAGTTCACGCGGCAGGGGGGATTCACCCCTCCACTTT.